This T cell receptor beta chain comes out of a study of T cell responses to AZD1222 COVID-19 vaccine. At the level of the study: It was second doses at about 4 or about 12 weeks that were pooled. Broader study findings: Among vaccine-associated CD4 TCRs, coverage spanned spike, with dominance at 160-218 and 743-854.

From germline, CDR1 is MDHEN and CDR2 SYDVKM. CDR3 length equals 16 residues. The V segment lost 8 bases and the J segment 9 bases; nucleotides outside the gene matches: 16. Sequenced by immunoSEQ multiplex PCR; TCRdb stores in-frame clones only, minus some. This sample yields about 130,000 clones, of which 90% to 95% are seen a single time; roughly 4% belongs to the top ten. Remarks on this clone: Antigen: not known.

The source material was peripheral blood, sampled on day 0 of AZD1222 vaccination. This clonotype was obtained from an adult in good health. J is TRBJ1-3 and V is TRBV28, with 10 positions matching TRBD1. CDR3 sequence: CASGFWPPGQGRTIYF. CDR3 DNA sequence: TGTGCCAGCGGATTCTGGCCCCCGGGACAGGGGCGCACCATATATTTT.